This T cell receptor (beta chain) derives from a study of response to subunit inactivated influenza vaccine. The study, taken as a whole, reports: Few additional T cells are recruited per seasonal influenza vaccination, authors suggested.

The V end lost 6 bases, the J end lost 0 bases, and 13 bases lay between the germline ends. This CDR3 spans 14 amino acids. Germline loops: CDR1 DFQATT, CDR2 SNEGSKA (reference sequence). This clonotype was recorded at least ten times. The antigen is undetermined. From the RT-PCR reads, TCRdb called clonotypes with MiXCR, one entry per CDR3 protein. The table records some 180,000 distinct CDR3 sequences, around a tenth of them present only once. The material sequenced was non-naive T cells sorted from PBMCs, taken on the day of vaccination. This chain connects TRBV20-1 to TRBJ2-3, with D maybe TRBD1 (6 bases). The clonotype comes from a man over 45 who received an inactivated influenza vaccine. CDR3 in amino acids: CSAPRQGSTDTQYF. As DNA, the CDR3 is TGCAGTGCCCCCAGGCAGGGGAGCACAGATACGCAGTATTTT.